The 24 T cell receptor beta chains below come from one sample, sequenced in a study of T cell repertoires in cytomegalovirus infection. TCRdb recomputed calls from the reads with MiXCR, one row per CDR3 protein. Of some 200,000 distinct CDR3 sequences in the sample, 38% were seen once. For these TCRs, the target antigens are not known. The material was CD8+ T cells from cultured PBMCs, obtained from culture after CMV antigen stimulation. These receptor sequences come from a human donor in good health (CMV status not recorded). Some clones in this sample may be carry-over from other donors' samples.

The chain recombines TRBV5-1 with TRBJ1-4, with 7 bases matching TRBD1. The V gene's germline CDR1 is SGHRS and CDR2 YFSETQ. The CDR3 contains 15 residues. With V trimmed by 0 bases and J by 3 bases, 2 bases remained unmatched. CDR3 nucleotides: TGCGCCAGCAGCTTGGACAGGGGAGCTAATGAAAAACTGTTTTTT. Encoded protein: CASSLDRGANEKLFF. The full variable domain, completed using reference TRBV5-1 and TRBJ1-4, is KAGVTQTPRYLIKTRGQQVTLSCSPISGHRSVSWYQQTPGQGLQFLFEYFSETQRNKGNFPGRFSGRQFSNSRSEMNVSTLELGDSALYLCASSLDRGANEKLFFGSGTQLSVL.

V and J are TRBV18 and TRBJ2-3; 14 bases align to TRBD2. The germline V gene has CDR1 KGHSH and CDR2 LQKENI. The J segment lost 3 bases and the V segment lost 4 bases, leaving 6 bases of the junction unmatched. The CDR3 spans 17 residues. CDR3: CASSQGLAGVRTDTQYF. The CDR3 DNA follows: TGTGCCAGCTCACAGGGACTAGCGGGAGTTCGTACAGATACGCAGTATTTT.

The chain joins TRBV30 to TRBJ1-1; TRBD1 is a possible D gene (5 bases). In germline, CDR1 is GTSNPN, CDR2 SVGIG (reference sequence). The CDR3 is 16 residues long. The V end was cut by 2 bases, the J end by 10 bases, with 26 bases between. CDR3 amino acids: CAWSFGGYGKSGGAFF. The CDR3 region has the DNA TGTGCCTGGAGTTTTGGGGGTTATGGGAAGTCGGGAGGAGCTTTCTTT.

This chain connects TRBV9 to TRBJ2-1; perhaps TRBD2 as D (5 bases). Deletions cut 0 bases from V and 3 bases from J, with 13 bases between. Germline CDR1 reads SGDLS; CDR2 reads YYNGEE. The CDR3 extends over 16 amino acids. CDR3 DNA: TGTGCCAGCAGCGTAGAGGGAGACTATGTCTACAATGAGCAGTTCTTC. This sequence encodes CASSVEGDYVYNEQFF.

The gene calls are TRBV10-3 and TRBJ1-4, with 10 bases lining up with TRBD1. CDR1 and CDR2 (germline): ENHRY, SYGVKD. The CDR3 is 18 amino acids. Trimming cost V 3 bases and J 7 bases; bases outside gene matches: 14. CDR3 bases: TGTGCCATCAGTGAACCGGGACAGGGGTCTTCTGTGGGTGAAAAACTGTTTTTT. This gives the protein CAISEPGQGSSVGEKLFF.

This clonotype has a handful of counts. Mismatch with germline at one junction end may stem from a read error. V usage is TRBV7-2 and J usage is TRBJ1-2; the D is unclear. The CDR3 runs to 12 residues. Germline CDR1 reads SGHTA; CDR2 reads FQGNSA. CDR3 sequence reads: CASSLARSPFSF. The DNA of the CDR3 is TGTGCCAGCAGCTTAGCTAGGTCCCCCTTCTCCTTC.

This chain joins TRBV24-1 and TRBJ1-2, with a tentative D call TRBD1 (5 bases). V lost 5 bases and J 5 bases, leaving 11 bases between the germline ends. The CDR3 has 13 amino acids. The germline gives CDR1 KGHDR, CDR2 SFDVKD. CDR3 bases: TGTGCCACCAGTGGAGGGGAAGCGTATGGCTACACCTTC. Protein sequence: CATSGGEAYGYTF.

The chain combines TRBV5-1 with TRBJ2-5, with 13 positions matching TRBD2. Germline CDR1 SGHRS, CDR2 YFSETQ. J gave up 5 bases and V 3 bases, and 10 bases lay outside the gene matches. This CDR3 spans 17 amino acids. The CDR3, as DNA: TGCGCCAGCAGCTGGGGACTAGCGGGAAAGGGTCCGGAGACCCAGTACTTC. Its translation: CASSWGLAGKGPETQYF. Drawing the rest from reference TRBV5-1 and TRBJ2-5, the complete variable domain is KAGVTQTPRYLIKTRGQQVTLSCSPISGHRSVSWYQQTPGQGLQFLFEYFSETQRNKGNFPGRFSGRQFSNSRSEMNVSTLELGDSALYLCASSWGLAGKGPETQYFGPGTRLLVL.

This clonotype has just one count. This chain links TRBV14 with TRBJ1-2, with 8 bases identical to TRBD1. CDR1 is SGHDN, CDR2 FVKESK, per germline. V shed 1 base and J 6 bases; nucleotides not matched to a gene: 10. This CDR3 contains 16 residues. The CDR3 reads CASSQAATGDIDGYTF. DNA of the CDR3: TGTGCCAGCAGCCAAGCCGCGACAGGGGATATAGATGGCTACACCTTC.

The chain employs TRBV19 and TRBJ2-2; tentatively, D is TRBD1 or TRBD2 (5 bases each). Germline loops: CDR1 LNHDA, CDR2 SQIVND (reference sequence). The CDR3 covers 15 residues. Trimming removed 2 bases at V and 4 bases at J, with 11 bases between. CDR3 residues: CASSIRPGTTGELFF. The CDR3 DNA follows: TGTGCCAGTAGTATAAGGCCCGGGACCACCGGGGAGCTGTTTTTT.

The chain has TRBV19 and TRBJ2-1; maybe TRBD1 (5 bases). There are 14 residues in the CDR3. Per germline, CDR1 LNHDA and CDR2 SQIVND (reference sequence). The V end was cut by 2 bases, the J end by 7 bases, with 12 bases between. CDR3 nucleotides: TGTGCCAGTAGTATACACGGCAGGGCGAATGAGCAGTTCTTC. The encoded protein is CASSIHGRANEQFF.

The chain couples TRBV29-1 to TRBJ2-1, with D maybe TRBD2 (6 bases). Germline CDR1 and CDR2: SQVTM and ANQGSEA. Trimming removed 0 bases from V and 3 bases from J, with 15 bases in between. CDR3 length: 16 residues. The CDR3 loop is CSVEEAGTRHYNEQFF. CDR3 nucleotides: TGCAGCGTTGAAGAGGCCGGGACTCGTCACTACAATGAGCAGTTCTTC.

This chain uses TRBV7-4 with TRBJ2-1; D remains ambiguous. The CDR3 totals 14 residues. Germline V gives CDR1 SGHVT, CDR2 SQSDAQ. V lost 1 base to trimming and J lost 5 bases, with 9 bases between them. The CDR3 is CASSLEGLHNEQFF. CDR3 DNA: TGTGCCAGCAGCTTAGAAGGCCTTCACAATGAGCAGTTCTTC.

About this clonotype: One end of the junction varies from germline; a read error may be responsible. V gene TRBV11-2 combines with J gene TRBJ2-7; D gene ambiguous. From germline, CDR1 is SGHAT and CDR2 FQNNGV. CDR3 size: 14 residues. Here the CDR3 DNA reads TGTGCAAGCAGCTTAGTCTGGGATGGCTACGAGCAGTACTTC. Amino acid sequence: CASSLVWDGYEQYF.

This rearrangement joins TRBV27 to TRBJ2-1; no reliable D call. This CDR3 region has 16 residues. Trimming took 2 bases from V and 3 from J, leaving 14 bases between them. CDR1 and CDR2 (germline): MNHEY, SMNVEV (reference sequence). The CDR3 loop reads CASSLGRGRNYNEQFF. CDR3 DNA sequence: TGTGCCAGCAGTTTAGGGCGAGGACGGAACTACAATGAGCAGTTCTTC.

The J gene is TRBJ1-6, the V gene TRBV20-1; TRBD1 matches 12 bases. The CDR3 is 15 residues long. Germline V CDR1 and CDR2: DFQATT, SNEGSKA (reference sequence). Trimming removed 5 bases from V and 7 bases from J; junction bases left unmatched: 6. The CDR3 sequence: CSAGPGQGANSPLHF. The CDR3 DNA sequence: TGCAGTGCTGGCCCGGGACAGGGGGCCAATTCACCCCTCCACTTT.

The chain employs TRBV27 and TRBJ1-5, with TRBD1 as a possible D gene (5 bases). Trimming cost V 4 bases and J 5 bases, with 9 bases left between them. CDR3 size: 13 residues. Germline values: CDR1 MNHEY, CDR2 SMNVEV (reference sequence). The CDR3 loop is CASSSGRYQPQHF. CDR3 sequence (DNA): TGTGCCAGCAGTTCGGGACGGTATCAGCCCCAGCATTTT.

The chain carries TRBV29-1 and TRBJ2-1; no firm D call. The CDR3 has 12 residues. V lost 3 bases and J 1 base, leaving 4 bases between the germline ends. Germline CDR1 SQVTM, CDR2 ANQGSEA. This CDR3 reads CSVDKSYNEQFF. The CDR3 DNA follows: TGCAGCGTTGACAAGTCCTACAATGAGCAGTTCTTC.

This clonotype has ten or more counts. V and J are TRBV27 and TRBJ1-5, with TRBD1 identical over 8 bases. V trimming: 5 bases; J trimming: 5 bases; junction bases outside the gene matches: 11. Per the germline V gene, CDR1 is MNHEY and CDR2 is SMNVEV (reference sequence). The CDR3 is made up of 16 amino acids. CDR3 nucleotide sequence: TGTGCCAGCAGTCTCAGGGGGCGCCTCGGAGATCAGCCCCAGCATTTT. Encoded protein: CASSLRGRLGDQPQHF.

This clonotype was seen at least ten times. The chain couples TRBV5-1 to TRBJ2-2, with TRBD2 matching 8 bases. From germline, CDR1 is SGHRS and CDR2 YFSETQ. This CDR3 region has 15 residues. Trimming at V came to 2 bases and at J to 6 bases, leaving 6 bases not matched to a gene. The CDR3 bases are TGCGCCAGCAGCTTAGCGGGAGTCTCTTCCGGGGAGCTGTTTTTT. This sequence encodes CASSLAGVSSGELFF.

The chain is built from TRBV6-6 and TRBJ1-4; D uncertain. CDR1 and CDR2 from the germline V gene are MNHNY and SVGAGI (reference sequence). Between the trimmed V and J ends, which lost 2 bases and 0 bases, there was a span of 16 bases. The CDR3 runs 18 residues. CDR3 coding DNA: TGTGCCAGCAGTTACGGTCTCCAGGAGCTTACAACTAATGAAAAACTGTTTTTT. This gives the protein CASSYGLQELTTNEKLFF.

This clonotype was found a few times. The chain recombines TRBV7-9 with TRBJ2-7; D may be TRBD1 or TRBD2 (5 bases each). From germline, CDR1 is SEHNR and CDR2 FQNEAQ (reference sequence). V was trimmed by 5 bases and J by 5 bases, leaving 16 bases between them. This CDR3 has 14 amino acids. The chain's CDR3 is CASSPPGPGDEQYF. The DNA of the CDR3 is TGTGCCAGCAGCCCCCCGGGACCCGGCGACGAGCAGTACTTC. Looking up the rest from reference TRBV7-9 and TRBJ2-7 gives the full variable domain: DTGVSQNPRHKITKRGQNVTFRCDPISEHNRLYWYRQTLGQGPEFLTYFQNEAQLEKSRLLSDRFSAERPKGSFSTLEIQRTEQGDSAMYLCASSPPGPGDEQYFGPGTRLTVT.

This clonotype occurred a few times. The chain is built from TRBV7-2 and TRBJ1-4; 11 bases align to TRBD1. With V trimmed by 5 bases and J by 2 bases, 4 bases remained unmatched. Per germline, CDR1 SGHTA and CDR2 FQGNSA. CDR3 length equals 16 residues. This CDR3 is CASSGRTGGTNEKLFF. The CDR3, as DNA: TGTGCCAGCAGCGGACGGACAGGGGGCACTAATGAAAAACTGTTTTTT.

This clonotype was seen more than once but under ten times. The chain carries TRBV11-2 and TRBJ2-3, with D possibly TRBD1 on 5 matching bases. The germline V and J ends were trimmed by 0 bases and 0 bases, with 16 bases remaining between them. The length of the CDR3 is 18 residues. Germline CDR1 SGHAT, CDR2 FQNNGV. The CDR3 DNA reads as TGTGCCAGCAGCTTAGATCTCCAGGGCCAAACTAGCACAGATACGCAGTATTTT. It is translated as CASSLDLQGQTSTDTQYF.